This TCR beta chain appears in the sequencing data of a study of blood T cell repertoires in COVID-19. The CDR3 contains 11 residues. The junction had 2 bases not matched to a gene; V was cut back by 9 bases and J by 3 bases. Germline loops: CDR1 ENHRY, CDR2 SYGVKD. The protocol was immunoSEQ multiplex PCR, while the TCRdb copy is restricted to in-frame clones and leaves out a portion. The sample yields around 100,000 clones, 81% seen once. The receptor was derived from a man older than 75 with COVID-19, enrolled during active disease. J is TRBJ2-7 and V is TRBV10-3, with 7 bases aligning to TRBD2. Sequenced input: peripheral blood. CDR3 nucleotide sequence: TGTGCCATGGGGGGGAGCTACGAGCAGTACTTC. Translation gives CAMGGSYEQYF.